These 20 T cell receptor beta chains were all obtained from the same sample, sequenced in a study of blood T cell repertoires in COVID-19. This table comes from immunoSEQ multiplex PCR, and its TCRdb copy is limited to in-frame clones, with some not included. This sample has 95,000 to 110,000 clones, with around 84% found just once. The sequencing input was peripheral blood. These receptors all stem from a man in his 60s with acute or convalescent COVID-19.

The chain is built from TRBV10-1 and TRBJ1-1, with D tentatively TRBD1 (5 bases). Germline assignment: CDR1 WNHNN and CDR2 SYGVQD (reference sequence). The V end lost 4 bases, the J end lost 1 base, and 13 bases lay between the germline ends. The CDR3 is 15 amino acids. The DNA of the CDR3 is TGCGCCAGCAGTGCCTCCGGGGGAAAGAACACTGAAGCTTTCTTT. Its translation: CASSASGGKNTEAFF.

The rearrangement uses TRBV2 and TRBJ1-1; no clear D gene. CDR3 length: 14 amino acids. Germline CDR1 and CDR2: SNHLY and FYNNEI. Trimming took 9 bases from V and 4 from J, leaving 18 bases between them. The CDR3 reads CASRVEVAATEAFF. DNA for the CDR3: TGTGCCAGTCGGGTCGAGGTCGCGGCCACTGAAGCTTTCTTT.

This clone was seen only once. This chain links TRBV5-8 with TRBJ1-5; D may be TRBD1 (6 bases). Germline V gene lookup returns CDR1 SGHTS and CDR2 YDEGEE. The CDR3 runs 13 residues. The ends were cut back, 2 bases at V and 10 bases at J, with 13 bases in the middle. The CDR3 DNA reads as TGTGCCAGCAGCTTCCAGGGAGGGGGACCCCAGCATTTT. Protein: CASSFQGGGPQHF.

The CDR3 DNA follows: TGTGCCAGTAGTATTAGGGGAACAGATACGCAGTATTTT. Protein product: CASSIRGTDTQYF. This chain joins TRBV19 and TRBJ2-3, with D perhaps TRBD1 (5 bases). Germline V gene data show CDR1 as LNHDA and CDR2 as SQIVND (reference sequence). V was clipped by 3 bases and J by 3 bases, with 7 bases between them. CDR3 size: 13 residues.

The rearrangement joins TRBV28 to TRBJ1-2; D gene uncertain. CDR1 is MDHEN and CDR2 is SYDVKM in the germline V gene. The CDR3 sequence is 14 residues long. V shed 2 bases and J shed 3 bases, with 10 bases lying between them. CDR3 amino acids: CASSLAHRHYGYTF. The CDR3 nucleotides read TGTGCCAGCAGTTTAGCTCACAGACACTATGGCTACACCTTC.

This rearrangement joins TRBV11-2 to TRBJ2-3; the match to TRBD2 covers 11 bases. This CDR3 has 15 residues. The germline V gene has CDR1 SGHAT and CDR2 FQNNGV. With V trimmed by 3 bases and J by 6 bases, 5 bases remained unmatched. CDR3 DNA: TGTGCCAGCAGCTTGATAGCGGGAGGGCCGGATACGCAGTATTTT. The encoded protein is CASSLIAGGPDTQYF.

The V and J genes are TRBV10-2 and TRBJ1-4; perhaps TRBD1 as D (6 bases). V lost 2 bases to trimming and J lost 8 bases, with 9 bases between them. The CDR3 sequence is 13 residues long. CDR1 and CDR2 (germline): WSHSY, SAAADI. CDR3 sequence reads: CASSETGREKLFF. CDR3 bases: TGCGCCAGCAGTGAGACAGGGCGGGAAAAACTGTTTTTT.

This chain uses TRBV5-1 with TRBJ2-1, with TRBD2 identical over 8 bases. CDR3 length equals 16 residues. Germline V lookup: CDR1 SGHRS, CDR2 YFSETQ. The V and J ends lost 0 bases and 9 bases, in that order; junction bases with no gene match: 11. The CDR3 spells CASSLGLAGSTSEQFF. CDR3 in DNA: TGCGCCAGCAGCTTGGGGCTAGCGGGCAGTACGAGTGAGCAGTTCTTC.

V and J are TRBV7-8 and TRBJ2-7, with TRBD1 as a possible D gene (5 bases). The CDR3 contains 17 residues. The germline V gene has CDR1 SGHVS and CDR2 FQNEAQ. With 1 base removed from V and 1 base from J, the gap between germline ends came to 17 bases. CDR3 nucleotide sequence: TGTGCCAGCAGCTTAGGTGTTGGTGGGCAGGGATCCTACGAGCAGTACTTC. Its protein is CASSLGVGGQGSYEQYF.

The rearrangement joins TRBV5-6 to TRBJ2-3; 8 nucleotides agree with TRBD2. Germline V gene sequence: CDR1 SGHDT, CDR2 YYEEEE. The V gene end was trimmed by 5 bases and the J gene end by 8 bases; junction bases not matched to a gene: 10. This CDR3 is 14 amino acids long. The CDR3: CASREAGEGGTQYF. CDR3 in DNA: TGTGCCAGCAGAGAAGCGGGAGAGGGTGGTACGCAGTATTTT.

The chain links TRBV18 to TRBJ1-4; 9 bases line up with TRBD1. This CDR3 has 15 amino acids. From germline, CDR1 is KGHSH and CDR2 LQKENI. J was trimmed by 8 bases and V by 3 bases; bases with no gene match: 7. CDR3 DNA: TGTGCCAGCTCACCGGTAGGGACAGGGTCAGAAAAACTGTTTTTT. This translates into CASSPVGTGSEKLFF.

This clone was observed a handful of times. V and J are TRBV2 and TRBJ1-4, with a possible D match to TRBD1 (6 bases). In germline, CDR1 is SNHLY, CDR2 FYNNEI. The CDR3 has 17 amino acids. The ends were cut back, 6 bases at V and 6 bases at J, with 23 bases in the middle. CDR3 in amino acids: CASRETPWGQKDEKLFF. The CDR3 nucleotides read TGTGCCAGCAGGGAGACCCCGTGGGGGCAAAAGGATGAAAAACTGTTTTTT.

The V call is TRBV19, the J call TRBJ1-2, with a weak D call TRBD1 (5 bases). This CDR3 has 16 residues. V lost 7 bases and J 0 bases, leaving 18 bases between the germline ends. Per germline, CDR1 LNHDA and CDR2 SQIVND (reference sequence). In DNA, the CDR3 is TGTGCCAGTACCATATTACCTCGGGGGACTAACTATGGCTACACCTTC. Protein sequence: CASTILPRGTNYGYTF.

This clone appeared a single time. The CDR3 DNA follows: TGCGCCAGCAGCTTGGACAGACCCTCTGGGGCCAACGTCCTGACTTTC. It encodes CASSLDRPSGANVLTF. The chain uses TRBV5-1 and TRBJ2-6; D is undetermined. The CDR3 totals 16 residues. Germline V lookup: CDR1 SGHRS, CDR2 YFSETQ. V lost 0 bases to trimming and J lost 0 bases, with 7 bases between them.

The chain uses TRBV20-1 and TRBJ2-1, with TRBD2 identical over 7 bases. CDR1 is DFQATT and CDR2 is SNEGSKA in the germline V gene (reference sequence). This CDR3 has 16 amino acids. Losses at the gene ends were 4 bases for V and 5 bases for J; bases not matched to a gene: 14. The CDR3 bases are TGCAGTGCTATTGATAGCGGGCCCCATCGGGACAATGAGCAGTTCTTC. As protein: CSAIDSGPHRDNEQFF.

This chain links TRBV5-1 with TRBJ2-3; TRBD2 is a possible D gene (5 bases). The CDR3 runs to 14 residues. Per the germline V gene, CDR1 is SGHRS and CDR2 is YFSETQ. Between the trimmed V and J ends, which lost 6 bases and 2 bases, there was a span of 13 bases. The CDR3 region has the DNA TGCGCCAGCAAACTAGGCGGACCCACAGATACGCAGTATTTT. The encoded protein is CASKLGGPTDTQYF.

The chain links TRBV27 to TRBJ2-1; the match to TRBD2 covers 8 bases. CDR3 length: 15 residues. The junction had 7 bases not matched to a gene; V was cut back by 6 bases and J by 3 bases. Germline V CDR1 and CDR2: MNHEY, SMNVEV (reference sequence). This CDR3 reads CASRRGTRHYNEQFF. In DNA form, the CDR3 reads TGTGCCAGCAGACGCGGGACTAGGCACTACAATGAGCAGTTCTTC.

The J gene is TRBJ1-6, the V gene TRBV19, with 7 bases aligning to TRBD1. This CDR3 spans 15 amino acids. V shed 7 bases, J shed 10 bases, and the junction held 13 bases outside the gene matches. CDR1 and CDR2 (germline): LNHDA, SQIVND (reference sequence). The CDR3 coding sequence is TGTGCCAGTAAGCCTCTTCCTACAGGGGAATCACCCCTCCACTTT. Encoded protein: CASKPLPTGESPLHF. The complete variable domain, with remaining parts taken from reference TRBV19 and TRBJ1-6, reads DGGITQSPKYLFRKEGQNVTLSCEQNLNHDAMYWYRQDPGQGLRLIYYSQIVNDFQKGDIAEGYSVSREKKESFPLTVTSAQKNPTAFYLCASKPLPTGESPLHFGNGTRLTVT.

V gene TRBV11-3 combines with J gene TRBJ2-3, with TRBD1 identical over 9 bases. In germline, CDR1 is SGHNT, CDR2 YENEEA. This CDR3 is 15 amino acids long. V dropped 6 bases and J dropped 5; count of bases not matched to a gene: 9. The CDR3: CASSRAGTGLDTQYF. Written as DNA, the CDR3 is TGTGCCAGCAGTCGTGCCGGGACAGGGTTAGATACGCAGTATTTT.

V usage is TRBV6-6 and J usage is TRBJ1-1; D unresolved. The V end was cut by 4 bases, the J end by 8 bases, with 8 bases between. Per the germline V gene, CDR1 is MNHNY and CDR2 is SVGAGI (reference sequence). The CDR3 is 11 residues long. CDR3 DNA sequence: TGTGCCAGCAGTTCTGGAGGGGAAGCTTTCTTT. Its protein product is CASSSGGEAFF.